This TCR beta chain appears in the sequencing data of a study of technical replicates of blood from a handful of donors. This clone was recorded once. CDR1 is GTSNPN, CDR2 SVGIG, per germline (reference sequence). The CDR3 spans 13 residues. V trimming: 3 bases; J trimming: 11 bases; junction bases outside the gene matches: 12. Only in-frame clones appear in the TCRdb table, and some are missing; sequencing was by immunoSEQ multiplex PCR. The sample has some 76,000 clones, approximately 94% seen once; the top ten hold about 0.4%. This clonotype originated in a human donor in good health. The chain couples TRBV30 to TRBJ1-1; 7 nucleotides match TRBD1. Sequenced sample: T cells isolated from PBMCs. In DNA form, the CDR3 reads TGTGCCTGGAGCCGCTTACAACAGGGGTTGGCTTTCTTT. Its translation: CAWSRLQQGLAFF.